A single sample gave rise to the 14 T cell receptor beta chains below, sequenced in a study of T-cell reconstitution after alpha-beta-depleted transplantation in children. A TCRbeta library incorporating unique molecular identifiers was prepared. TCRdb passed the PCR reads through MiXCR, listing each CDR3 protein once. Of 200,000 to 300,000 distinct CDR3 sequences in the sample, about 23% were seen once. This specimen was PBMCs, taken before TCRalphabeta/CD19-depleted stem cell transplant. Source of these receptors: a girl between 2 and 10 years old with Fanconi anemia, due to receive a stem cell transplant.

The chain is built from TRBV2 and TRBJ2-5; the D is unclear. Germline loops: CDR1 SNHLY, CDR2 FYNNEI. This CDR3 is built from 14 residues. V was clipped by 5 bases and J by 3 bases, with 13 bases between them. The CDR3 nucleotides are TGTGCCAGCAGTCTGCGATACCGAAAAGAGACCCAGTACTTC. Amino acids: CASSLRYRKETQYF.

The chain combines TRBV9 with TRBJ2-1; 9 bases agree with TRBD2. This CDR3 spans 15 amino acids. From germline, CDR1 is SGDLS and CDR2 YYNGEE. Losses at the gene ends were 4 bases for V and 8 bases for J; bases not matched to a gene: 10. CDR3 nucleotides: TGTGCCAGCAGCCCCAATGGCGGGGGGGCCCATGAGCAGTTCTTC. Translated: CASSPNGGGAHEQFF.

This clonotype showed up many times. CDR3 protein: CSAKALQTQNEQFF. Here the CDR3 DNA reads TGCAGTGCAAAGGCCCTCCAAACGCAGAATGAGCAGTTCTTC. This chain connects TRBV20-1 to TRBJ2-1; D is unclear. V dropped 6 bases and J dropped 7 bases, with 19 bases sitting between them. This CDR3 region has 14 residues. Per the germline V gene, CDR1 is DFQATT and CDR2 is SNEGSKA (reference sequence).

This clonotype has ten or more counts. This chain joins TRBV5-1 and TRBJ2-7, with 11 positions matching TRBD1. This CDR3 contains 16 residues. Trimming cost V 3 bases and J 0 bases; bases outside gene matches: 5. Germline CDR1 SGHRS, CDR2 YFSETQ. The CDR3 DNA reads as TGCGCCAGCAGCTCCTGGACAGGGGGCGCCTCCTACGAGCAGTACTTC. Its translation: CASSSWTGGASYEQYF.

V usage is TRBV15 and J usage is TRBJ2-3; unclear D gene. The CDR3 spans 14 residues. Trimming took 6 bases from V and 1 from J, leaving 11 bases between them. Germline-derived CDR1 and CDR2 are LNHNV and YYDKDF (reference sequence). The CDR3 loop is CATSPSLRTDTQYF. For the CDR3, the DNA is TGTGCCACCAGTCCGAGTCTGCGCACAGATACGCAGTATTTT. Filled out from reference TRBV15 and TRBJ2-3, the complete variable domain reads DAMVIQNPRYQVTQFGKPVTLSCSQTLNHNVMYWYQQKSSQAPKLLFHYYDKDFNNEADTPDNFQSRRPNTSFCFLDIRSPGLGDTAMYLCATSPSLRTDTQYFGPGTRLTVL.

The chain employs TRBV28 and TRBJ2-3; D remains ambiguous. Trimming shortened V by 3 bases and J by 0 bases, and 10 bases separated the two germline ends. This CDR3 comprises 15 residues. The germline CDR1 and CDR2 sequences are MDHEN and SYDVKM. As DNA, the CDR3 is TGTGCCAGCAGTTTGCAGGTTTCTAGCACAGATACGCAGTATTTT. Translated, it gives CASSLQVSSTDTQYF.

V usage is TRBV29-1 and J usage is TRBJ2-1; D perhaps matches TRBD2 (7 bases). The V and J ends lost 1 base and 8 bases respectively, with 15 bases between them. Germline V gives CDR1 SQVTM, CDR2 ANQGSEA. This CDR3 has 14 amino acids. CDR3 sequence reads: CSVEVRGGAYEQFF. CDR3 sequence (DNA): TGCAGCGTTGAAGTGAGGGGGGGGGCATATGAGCAGTTCTTC.

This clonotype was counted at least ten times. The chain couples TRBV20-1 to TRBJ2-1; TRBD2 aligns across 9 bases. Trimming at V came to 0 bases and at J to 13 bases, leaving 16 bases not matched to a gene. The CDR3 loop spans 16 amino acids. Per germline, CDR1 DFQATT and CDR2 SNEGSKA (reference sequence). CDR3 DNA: TGCAGTGCTAGAGATCTGGGGTGGGTAGCGGGAGTCATACAGTTCTTC. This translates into CSARDLGWVAGVIQFF.

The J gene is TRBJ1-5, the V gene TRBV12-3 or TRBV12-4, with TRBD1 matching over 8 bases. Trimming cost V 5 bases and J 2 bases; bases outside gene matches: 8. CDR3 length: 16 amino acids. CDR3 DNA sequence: TGTGCCAGCAGTAGTGGACAGACAGGGGGCAATCAGCCCCAGCATTTT. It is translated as CASSSGQTGGNQPQHF.

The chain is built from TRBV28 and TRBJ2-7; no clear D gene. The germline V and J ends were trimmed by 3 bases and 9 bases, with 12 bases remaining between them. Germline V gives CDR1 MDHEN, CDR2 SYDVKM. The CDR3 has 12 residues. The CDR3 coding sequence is TGTGCCAGCAGTTTGTCTGCGGCAGGGCAGTACTTC. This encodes CASSLSAAGQYF.

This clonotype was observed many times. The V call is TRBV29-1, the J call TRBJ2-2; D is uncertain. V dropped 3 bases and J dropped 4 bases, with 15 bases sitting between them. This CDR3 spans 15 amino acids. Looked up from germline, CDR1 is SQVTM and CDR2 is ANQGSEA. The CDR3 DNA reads TGCAGCGTTGAGGCCCAGGATGAACTCACCGGGGAGCTGTTTTTT. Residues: CSVEAQDELTGELFF.

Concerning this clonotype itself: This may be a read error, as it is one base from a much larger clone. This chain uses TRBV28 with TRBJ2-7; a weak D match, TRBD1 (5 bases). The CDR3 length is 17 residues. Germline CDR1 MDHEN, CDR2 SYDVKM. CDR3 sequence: CAISSHYWQGASYEQYF. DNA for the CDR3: TGTGCCATCAGTTCCCACTACTGGCAGGGCGCCTCCTACGAGCAGTACTTC. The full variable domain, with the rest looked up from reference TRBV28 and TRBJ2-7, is DVKVTQSSRYLVKRTGEKVFLECVQDMDHENMFWYRQDPGLGLRLIYFSYDVKMKEKGDIPEGYSVSREKKERFSLILESASTNQTSMYLCAISSHYWQGASYEQYFGPGTRLTVT.

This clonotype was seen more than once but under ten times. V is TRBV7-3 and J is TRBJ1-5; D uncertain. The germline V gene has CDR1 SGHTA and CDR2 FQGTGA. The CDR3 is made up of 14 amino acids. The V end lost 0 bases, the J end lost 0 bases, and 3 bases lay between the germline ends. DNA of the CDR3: TGTGCCAGCAGCTTAACATATAGCAATCAGCCCCAGCATTTT. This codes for CASSLTYSNQPQHF.

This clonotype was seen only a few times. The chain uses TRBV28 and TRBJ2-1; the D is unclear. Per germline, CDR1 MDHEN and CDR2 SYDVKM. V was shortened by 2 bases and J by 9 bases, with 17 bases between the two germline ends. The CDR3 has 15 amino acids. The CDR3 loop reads CASSLGGSQFIEQFF. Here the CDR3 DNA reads TGTGCCAGCAGTTTAGGTGGGTCCCAATTCATTGAGCAGTTCTTC.